The 6 T cell receptor beta chains below all came from one sample that was sequenced in a study of vaccination and CD4 T cells after COVID-19. The Oncomine TCR Beta short-read assay sequenced DNA from cultured CD4+ T cells. TCRdb re-derived calls from the PCR reads in MiXCR, one entry per CDR3 protein. The sample has around 19,000 distinct CDR3 sequences, 43% seen once. As to treatment: roughly 11-day PBMC culture with coronavirus spike peptide pools or control peptides (ViraFEST assay). These receptors are not linked to any known antigen. The source was CD4+ T cells from blood, cultured in vitro, collected after SARS-CoV-2 vaccination. Receptors were obtained from a human donor who had recovered from COVID-19.

The chain joins TRBV29-1 to TRBJ2-1; no definite D call. This CDR3 contains 12 residues. CDR1 is SQVTM and CDR2 is ANQGSEA in the germline V gene. V shed 7 bases and J shed 8 bases, with 15 bases lying between them. DNA of the CDR3: TGCAGCGGGGGTATAGGCCAGCATGAGCAGTTCTTC. Residues: CSGGIGQHEQFF.

This clonotype has a handful of counts. This chain joins TRBV15 and TRBJ1-1; D is undetermined. V was clipped by 0 bases and J by 8 bases, with 4 bases between them. CDR1 is LNHNV, CDR2 YYDKDF, per germline (reference sequence). The CDR3 is 11 amino acids. CDR3: CATSRDGEAFF. DNA of the CDR3: TGTGCCACCAGCAGAGACGGAGAAGCTTTCTTT.

This clonotype was counted between two and nine times. The chain is built from TRBV24-1 and TRBJ1-5; D not resolved. V dropped 3 bases and J dropped 5 bases, with 10 bases sitting between them. This CDR3 contains 14 residues. Germline CDR1 is KGHDR and CDR2 is SFDVKD. CDR3 coding DNA: TGTGCCACCAGTGATAGTCGGCAGTATCAGCCCCAGCATTTT. Translation: CATSDSRQYQPQHF.

This clonotype was found a few times. The chain's CDR3 is CASSPRGASLNTEAFF. In DNA form, the CDR3 reads TGTGCCAGCAGTCCCCGGGGGGCTTCGCTTAACACTGAAGCTTTCTTT. V usage is TRBV27 and J usage is TRBJ1-1, with D maybe TRBD1 (6 bases). With 5 bases removed from V and 2 bases from J, the gap between germline ends came to 18 bases. Germline CDR1 reads MNHEY; CDR2 reads SMNVEV (reference sequence). The CDR3 loop spans 16 amino acids.

The chain combines TRBV7-9 with TRBJ2-7, with D perhaps TRBD1 or TRBD2 (5 bases each). Germline CDR1 reads SEHNR; CDR2 reads FQNEAQ (reference sequence). V dropped 5 bases and J dropped 2 bases, with 10 bases sitting between them. There are 13 residues in the CDR3. CDR3 sequence reads: CASSGDGTYEQYF. The DNA for the CDR3 is TGTGCCAGCAGCGGGGACGGCACCTACGAGCAGTACTTC.

This clonotype was seen a few times. The CDR3 loop reads CASSWDPEAEAFF. The CDR3 region has the DNA TGTGCCAGCAGTTGGGACCCTGAGGCTGAAGCTTTCTTT. The chain combines TRBV6-5 with TRBJ1-1; D may be TRBD1 (5 bases). Germline CDR1 reads MNHEY; CDR2 reads SVGAGI. V was trimmed by 4 bases and J by 6 bases, leaving 12 bases between them. The CDR3 runs to 13 residues.